Reported below is one T cell receptor beta chain. The antigen this receptor binds is unknown. No base quality information exists; no much larger clone differs at one position. The same CDR3 is also encoded by other DNA sequences in this sample. Using the deep immunoSEQ assay, multiplex PCR amplified TCR CDR3 regions from genomic DNA. For each cell subset, the extracted genomic DNA was distributed evenly across all wells of several immunoSEQ 96-well plates, and each plate served as one replicate. Each replicate PCR for sorted subsets received about 180 ng genomic DNA, equal to roughly 30,000 T cell genomes. Purified libraries were measured with a Qubit 3.0 fluorometer, size-checked on a Bioanalyzer 2100, and measured again with the KAPA Library Quantification kit. Each immunoSEQ 96-well plate was sequenced on its own single-read 150-cycle Illumina NextSeq 550 flow cell. On the study's bioinformatics: Because only junctional sequences without quality scores were contained in the immunoSEQ output, filtering matching that applied to full-length reads could not be performed. Sequences were annotated with PyIR, a Python wrapper for IgBLAST v1.9, and V/J genes and CDR3 were assigned using IMGT germline references. Reads were filtered out if the reads had weak V/J assignments (E-value above 1e-6), no CDR3, stop codons, out-of-frame junctions, or ambiguous translated residues. V3J clonotypes were defined as sequences sharing the same inferred V gene, J gene, and CDR3 amino acid sequence. To compute the percentage overlap between repertoires, the number of shared unique clonotypes was divided by the size of the smaller repertoire. Repertoire richness was assessed with RTK rarefaction, the Chao1 estimator, and Recon v2.1 estimates of unobserved clonotypes. OLGA was used to compute generation probabilities for all TCRbeta clonotypes that the gDNA method yielded from a handful of donors. This immuneACCESS table, as held by TCRdb, lists in-frame sequences with V and J called but not all clones. Of the missing ones, under half trace to an unresolved V gene in checked studies; the others have no known cause. Clone size and V and J calls were adopted from that table, with D and trimming inferred from the DNA. Within this sample are roughly 1,800,000 clones, with about 94% of them counted one time only. The top ten constitute more than 0.95% of the sample.

This entry is derived from a study of shared clonotypes between healthy human individuals (TCRdb year 2020). Regarding the complete study: The cohort comprised two women and three men aged 18 to 49 years. For each donor, CD4 naive and CD4 memory were each given three plates, CD8 naive was given two plates, and CD8 memory was given one plate. To estimate repertoire size and how much clonotypes are shared between individuals, the study performed deep sequencing of blood TCR repertoires from roughly five healthy adults. Libraries were prepared and TCR repertoires were sequenced by different laboratories using diverse techniques, in order to increase sequencing depth and limit assay-specific biases. Between about 0.8 and 9 billion PBMCs per donor were obtained by leukapheresis.

CD8 naive samples consisted of CD45RO-negative cells that were positively selected for CCR7, yielding a CD45RA+CCR7+ population without TemRA cells. Donors were healthy HIV-negative adults with no recently reported acute infections or vaccinations. Every donor was a Caucasian adult residing in Nashville, Tennessee, USA. Blood was obtained by leukapheresis, after which PBMCs were separated by Ficoll-Histopaque density gradient centrifugation and cryopreserved in liquid nitrogen vapor phase. Analytical flow cytometry was used to check the purity and quantity of each magnetically sorted T cell population. Genomic DNA was isolated from every sorted fraction and measured by UV absorbance on a Nanodrop 2000c. Per the germline V gene, SGHRS is the CDR1 and YFSETQ is the CDR2. The CDR3 goes from the cysteine to the phenylalanine over 14 residues. The retained sequence is limited to the CDR3, 42 bases, with the frame set at the first base. The germline ends are 9 bases apart after V is trimmed by 2 bases and J by 1 base.

What the authors observed across the whole study: Across four donors, about 5% of naive CD4, 3% to 3.5% of naive CD8, about 2.3% of memory CD4, and under 0.45% of memory CD8 clonotypes were shared. Even with the large sequencing depth, rarefaction of the sorted-subset datasets indicated that sequencing was incomplete. Sampling was restricted to blood, and TCR repertoires in tissues likely differ from the TCR repertoires found in blood. Naive subsets generally had larger estimated clonotype richness than memory subsets did. Pairwise subsampling led to the expectation that sequencing depth would affect the degree of clonotype sharing among donors. Compared with non-shared clonotypes, the clonotypes found in all four sorted-subset donors had higher generation probabilities. The genetic and exposure-history diversity represented was limited by the small number of donors.

This clonotype was obtained from a young man in good health. Input material: naive CD8+ T cells sorted from blood. Taken with the paper, the label for cell subset or site translates to: CD45RA+CCR7+. This chain joins TRBV5-1 to TRBJ1-1; a tentative D match to TRBD1 spans 5 bases. The DNA reads as follows: TGCGCCAGCAGCTTATCCGGGGGGAACACTGAAGCTTTCTTT. Translated, this is CASSLSGGNTEAFF. The variable domain in full, with residues beyond the CDR3 obtained from the reference TRBV5-1 and TRBJ1-1 genes, is KAGVTQTPRYLIKTRGQQVTLSCSPISGHRSVSWYQQTPGQGLQFLFEYFSETQRNKGNFPGRFSGRQFSNSRSEMNVSTLELGDSALYLCASSLSGGNTEAFFGQGTRLTVV.